This TCR beta chain was sequenced during a study of blood T cell repertoires in COVID-19. In the study overall: There were acute and convalescent COVID-19 samples, and they came from the United States, Italy and Spain. Nucleic acid was either cDNA or gDNA, and it came from T cells, B-cell-depleted T cells, or PBMCs.

The V gene's germline CDR1 is SGHTA and CDR2 FQGNSA. J lost 7 bases, V lost 1 base, and 9 bases had no gene match. CDR3 length equals 16 residues. In the original processing: Reference gene primers were amplified, and this amplification served to estimate nucleated cell counts. Data came from immunoSEQ multiplex PCR; TCRdb stores just in-frame clones and leaves some out. That table furnishes V, J and clone size, whereas the DNA furnished D and trimming. Of 130,000 to 150,000 clones in the sample, 85% are singletons; the top ten hold about 3%. This clone was detected only a few times. This chain connects TRBV7-2 to TRBJ2-7, with 11 bases matching TRBD2. The sequencing input was peripheral blood. The TCR comes from a woman aged 40 to 50 with active or convalescent COVID-19. The chain's CDR3 is CASSLGGLAVRGEQYF. In DNA, the CDR3 is TGTGCCAGCAGCTTAGGGGGACTAGCGGTCCGGGGGGAGCAGTACTTC.